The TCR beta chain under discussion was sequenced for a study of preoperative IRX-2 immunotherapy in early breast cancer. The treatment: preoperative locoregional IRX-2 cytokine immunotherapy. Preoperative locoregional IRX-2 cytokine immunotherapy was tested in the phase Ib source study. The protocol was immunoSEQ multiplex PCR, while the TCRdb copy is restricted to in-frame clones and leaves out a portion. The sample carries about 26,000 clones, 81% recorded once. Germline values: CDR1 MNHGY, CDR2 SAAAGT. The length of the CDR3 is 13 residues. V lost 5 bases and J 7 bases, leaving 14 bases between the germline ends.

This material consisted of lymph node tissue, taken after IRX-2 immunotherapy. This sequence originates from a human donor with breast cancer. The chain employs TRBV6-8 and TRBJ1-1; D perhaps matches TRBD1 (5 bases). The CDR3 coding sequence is TGTGCCAGCAGTAAACAGGTTCGAGGTGAAGCTTTCTTT. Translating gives CASSKQVRGEAFF.